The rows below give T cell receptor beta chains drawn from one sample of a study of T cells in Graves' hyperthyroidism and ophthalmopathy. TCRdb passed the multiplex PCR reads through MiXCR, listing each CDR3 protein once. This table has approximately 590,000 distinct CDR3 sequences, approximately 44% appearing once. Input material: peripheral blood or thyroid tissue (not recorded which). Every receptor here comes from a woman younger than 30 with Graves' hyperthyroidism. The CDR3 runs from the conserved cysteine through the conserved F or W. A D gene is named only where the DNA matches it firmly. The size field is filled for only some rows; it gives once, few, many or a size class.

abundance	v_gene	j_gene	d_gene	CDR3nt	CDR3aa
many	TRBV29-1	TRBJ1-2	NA	TGCAGCGTTGGGGAGGGCAGGTATGGCTACACCTTC	CSVGEGRYGYTF
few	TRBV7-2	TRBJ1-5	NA	TGTGCCAGCAGAGACAGGACTTATAGCAATCAGCCCCAGCATTTT	CASRDRTYSNQPQHF
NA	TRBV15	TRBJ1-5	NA	TGCGCCACCAACGGGATTAACACCGACAGCAACAATCAGCCCCAGCATTTT	CATNGINTDSNNQPQHF
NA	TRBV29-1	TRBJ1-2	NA	TGCAGCGTGGAGGACAGACTCCCCTATGGCTACACCTTC	CSVEDRLPYGYTF
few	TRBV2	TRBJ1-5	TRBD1	TGTGCCAGCAGTGGCTTACAGGGGGCAATCAATCAGCCCCAGCATTTT	CASSGLQGAINQPQHF
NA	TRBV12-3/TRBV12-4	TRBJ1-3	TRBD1	TGTGCCAGCAGTCAGACCGGGACAGGGGTGGACACCATATATTTT	CASSQTGTGVDTIYF
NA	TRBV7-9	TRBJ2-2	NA	TGTGCCAGCATCAAGGGGGGCCCGGGCACCGGGGAGCTGTTTTTT	CASIKGGPGTGELFF
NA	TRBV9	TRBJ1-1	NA	TGTGCCAGCAGCGTAGTACTCGGGGGGACTGAAGCTTTCTTT	CASSVVLGGTEAFF
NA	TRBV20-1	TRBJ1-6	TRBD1	TGCAGTGCAAAGACAGGGGAAAATTCACCCCTCCACTTT	CSAKTGENSPLHF
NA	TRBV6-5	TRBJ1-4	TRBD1	TGTGCCAGCAGTTACCAGACAGGGCGTGGTGAAAAACTGTTTTTT	CASSYQTGRGEKLFF
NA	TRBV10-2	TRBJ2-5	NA	TGCGCCAGCAGTGAAGGCCCAGGGACCCAGGGGCGGGAGACCCAGTACTTC	CASSEGPGTQGRETQYF
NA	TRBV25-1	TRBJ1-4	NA	TGTGCCAGCAGAAGACAGGAGATGGGAGAAAAACTGTTTTTT	CASRRQEMGEKLFF
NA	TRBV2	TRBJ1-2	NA	TGTGCCAGCAGTGGGGTTCACTATGGCTACACCTTC	CASSGVHYGYTF
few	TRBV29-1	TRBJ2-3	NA	TGCAGCGTTCTCCAGGATCTCACAGATACGCAGTATTTT	CSVLQDLTDTQYF
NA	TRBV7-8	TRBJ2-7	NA	TGTGCCAGCAGCTCGGCCCGGGCGGGCGAGCAGTACTTC	CASSSARAGEQYF
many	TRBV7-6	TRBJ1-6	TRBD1	TGTGCCAGCAGCTCAGAGGGACAGGGAGCGAGTTCACCCCTCCACTTT	CASSSEGQGASSPLHF
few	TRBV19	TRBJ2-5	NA	TGTGCCAGCGATCCGGGCGCAGGGGCAGAGACCCAGTACTTC	CASDPGAGAETQYF
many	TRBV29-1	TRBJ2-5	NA	TGCAGCGTTGAAAGGGCGGGTAGGGAGACCCAGTACTTC	CSVERAGRETQYF
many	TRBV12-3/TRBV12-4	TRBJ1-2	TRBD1	TGTGCCAGCAGACTTGACAGGGCTGGCTACACCTTC	CASRLDRAGYTF
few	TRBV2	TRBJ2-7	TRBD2	TGTGCCAGCCGGGGACTAGCGGGAGGAGGGTCCTACGAGCAGTACTTC	CASRGLAGGGSYEQYF
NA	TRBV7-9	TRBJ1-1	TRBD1	TGTGCCACCAGCACTCGGACAGGGATGAACACTGAAGCTTTCTTT	CATSTRTGMNTEAFF
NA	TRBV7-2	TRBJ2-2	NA	TGTGCCAGCAGCTTAGCCCAAGCCTCGCAGTACACCGGGGAGCTGTTTTTT	CASSLAQASQYTGELFF
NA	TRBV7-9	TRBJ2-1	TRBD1	TGTGCCAGCAGCCGACGACAGGGCGTGAATGAGCAGTTCTTC	CASSRRQGVNEQFF
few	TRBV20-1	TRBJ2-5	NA	TGCAGTGCTCAGGAGACACTAGCCAGGGAGACCCAGTACTTC	CSAQETLARETQYF
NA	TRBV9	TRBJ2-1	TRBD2	TGTGCCAGCAGCGTACTTAGCGGGAGGGGGGGTGAGCAGTTCTTC	CASSVLSGRGGEQFF
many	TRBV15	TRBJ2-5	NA	TGTGCCACCAGCAGAGATGCAGGGCAGCGGGAGACCCAGTACTTC	CATSRDAGQRETQYF
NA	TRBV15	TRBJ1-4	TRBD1	TGTGCCACCAGCGTTGTGAGGGGGCAAAAACTGTTTTTT	CATSVVRGQKLFF
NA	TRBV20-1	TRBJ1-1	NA	TGCAGTGCTAGAGATTTTGGGGGTTGGGACACTGAAGCTTTCTTT	CSARDFGGWDTEAFF
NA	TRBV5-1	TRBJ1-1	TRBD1	TGCGCCAGCAGTTTTACCGGGACAGGGGACACTGAAGCTTTCTTT	CASSFTGTGDTEAFF
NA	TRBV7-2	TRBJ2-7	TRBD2	TGTGCCAGCAGGTTAGCGGGAAGGAACGAGCAGTACTTC	CASRLAGRNEQYF
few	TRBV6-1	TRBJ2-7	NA	TGTGCCAGCAGCCCTGGCAGAAGGAACGAGCAGTACTTC	CASSPGRRNEQYF
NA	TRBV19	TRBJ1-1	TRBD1	TGTGCCAGTAGTTTCCGGACAGGGATGAACACTGAAGCTTTCTTT	CASSFRTGMNTEAFF
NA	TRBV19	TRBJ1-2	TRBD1	TGTGCCAGTAGCCGCAGGGGACAGTTCGATGGCTACACCTTC	CASSRRGQFDGYTF
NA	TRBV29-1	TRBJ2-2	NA	TGCAGCGTTAGGGGGGAGGGCCCTCGGGAGCTGTTTTTT	CSVRGEGPRELFF
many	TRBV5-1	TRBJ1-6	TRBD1	TGCGCCAGCAGCACGGGACAGAATTCACCCCTCCACTTT	CASSTGQNSPLHF
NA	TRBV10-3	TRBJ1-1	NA	NA	CAICSARGTEAFF
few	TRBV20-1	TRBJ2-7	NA	TGCAGTGCTAGATCTCGGTTTGGTAGGGTTGGGGAGCAGTACTTC	CSARSRFGRVGEQYF
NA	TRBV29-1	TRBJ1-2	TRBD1	TGCAGAGTCCAGGGGGCGCCTGGCTACACCTTC	CRVQGAPGYTF
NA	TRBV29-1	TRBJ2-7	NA	TGCAGCTTAGTTGACCGTTCCTACGAGCAGTACTTC	CSLVDRSYEQYF
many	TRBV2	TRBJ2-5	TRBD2	TGTGCCAGCAGTGATCTGAGCGGGAGCCTCCAAGAGACCCAGTACTTC	CASSDLSGSLQETQYF
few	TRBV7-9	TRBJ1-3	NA	TGTGCCAGCAGTCCAGAGTCTGGAAACACCATATATTTT	CASSPESGNTIYF